The sequence of this T cell receptor (beta chain) was determined in a study of blood T cell repertoires in COVID-19. Assay: immunoSEQ multiplex PCR; the TCRdb copy retains only in-frame clones and omits some. Among about 96,000 clones listed, 70% to 85% were seen once. This CDR3 has 14 residues. Germline V gene data show CDR1 as KGHSH and CDR2 as LQKENI. V gave up 0 bases and J gave up 7 bases, with 11 bases separating them. The TCR originated in a woman in her sixties with acute or convalescent COVID-19. Material: peripheral blood. The V gene is TRBV18, the J gene TRBJ2-3, with D uncertain. The CDR3 spells CASSPPSGSYTQYF. The CDR3 nucleotides are TGTGCCAGCTCACCACCGTCAGGCTCATATACGCAGTATTTT.